This TCR beta chain was recorded in a study of T cell responses to AZD1222 COVID-19 vaccine. Study-wide points: Reportedly, close to half of spike-specific TCRs are directed against unmutated variant regions. White British donors predominated, females outnumbered males, and clonal diversity was possibly underestimated.

Germline lookup yields CDR1 SGHRS and CDR2 YFSETQ. Trimming left V 0 bases short and J 2 bases short, with 8 bases between. CDR3 length: 15 residues. TCRdb's copy holds only in-frame clones and misses some; the assay was immunoSEQ multiplex PCR. The sample holds about 100,000 clones, roughly nine tenths seen once. With respect to this clone: Its antigen is not known.

The V gene is TRBV5-1, the J gene TRBJ1-4, with TRBD1 as a possible D gene (5 bases). The clonotype comes from an adult in good health. The sample was peripheral blood, taken on day 0 of MenACWY control vaccination. CDR3 DNA: TGCGCCAGCAGCTTGGGCAGGGTGACTAATGAAAAACTGTTTTTT. Protein: CASSLGRVTNEKLFF.